This T cell receptor (beta chain) originates from a study of T cell responses to AZD1222 COVID-19 vaccine. Overall study findings and caveats: At 160-218 and 743-854, vaccine-associated CD4 TCRs were dominant, and they spanned spike. Most donors were white British, females outnumbered males, and clonal diversity was possibly underestimated.

Germline V gives CDR1 MDHEN, CDR2 SYDVKM. The CDR3 spans 13 residues. Trimming pared 8 bases from V and 1 base from J, leaving 9 bases between. Assay used: immunoSEQ multiplex PCR; TCRdb lists only in-frame clones, some missing. The sample holds about 150,000 clones, 90% seen once. As to this clone: What it recognizes is unknown.

The sequences come from peripheral blood, collected on day 0 of AZD1222 vaccination. The chain has TRBV28 and TRBJ1-5; D gene ambiguous. The TCR was taken from an adult in good health. CDR3 residues: CASRLVSNQPQHF. In DNA form, the CDR3 reads TGTGCCAGCCGTCTCGTGAGCAATCAGCCCCAGCATTTT.